Each of the 25 T cell receptor beta chains below was sequenced from the same sample in a study of yellow fever vaccine responses in identical twins. In TCRdb, the RT-PCR reads were re-called with MiXCR into one record per CDR3 protein. Among approximately 7,200 distinct CDR3 sequences, more than 70% were seen once, and the ten largest hold 1.2%. The starting material was T cells from blood (PBMCs), unsorted or a sorted subset (not recorded which), obtained before or after yellow fever vaccination (not recorded which). These TCRs come from a young woman who received the yellow fever vaccine.

This clonotype was found a few times. This chain links TRBV19 with TRBJ2-3; D unclear. The V and J ends lost 4 bases and 1 base respectively, with 18 bases between them. In germline, CDR1 is LNHDA, CDR2 SQIVND (reference sequence). The CDR3 has 17 residues. CDR3 amino acids: CASSNAPFASGTDTQYF. The CDR3 nucleotides are TGTGCCAGTAGTAACGCCCCGTTTGCAAGTGGCACAGATACGCAGTATTTT.

This chain uses TRBV19 with TRBJ2-7; D gene unclear. The germline CDR1 and CDR2 sequences are LNHDA and SQIVND (reference sequence). Trimming removed 4 bases at V and 3 bases at J, with 4 bases between. The CDR3 spans 11 residues. This CDR3 reads CASSNLYEQYF. In DNA, the CDR3 is TGTGCCAGTAGTAACCTCTACGAGCAGTACTTC.

This chain's CDR3 is CASSEDAGQLQFF. The DNA of the CDR3 is TGTGCCAGCAGTGAAGATGCGGGTCAGCTGCAGTTCTTC. The V call is TRBV2, the J call TRBJ2-1; perhaps TRBD2 as D (5 bases). CDR3 length: 13 residues. Germline loops: CDR1 SNHLY, CDR2 FYNNEI. Trimming removed 1 base from V and 12 bases from J, with 13 bases in between.

This clonotype came up a few times. V is TRBV29-1 and J is TRBJ1-1, with TRBD1 identical over 7 bases. The CDR3 length is 13 residues. Germline trimming cut 7 bases from V and 2 bases from J; bases unmatched to any gene: 7. The germline gives CDR1 SQVTM, CDR2 ANQGSEA. The CDR3 region is CSASRDRNTEAFF. CDR3 nucleotide sequence: TGCAGCGCATCCCGGGACAGAAACACTGAAGCTTTCTTT. The whole variable domain, remainder taken from reference TRBV29-1 and TRBJ1-1, is SAVISQKPSRDICQRGTSLTIQCQVDSQVTMMFWYRQQPGQSLTLIATANQGSEATYESGFVIDKFPISRPNLTFSTLTVSNMSPEDSSIYLCSASRDRNTEAFFGQGTRLTVV.

This clonotype was counted only a few times. This chain links TRBV29-1 with TRBJ1-2; 10 bases map to TRBD1. The V gene's germline CDR1 is SQVTM and CDR2 ANQGSEA. This CDR3 is built from 13 residues. Losses at the gene ends were 7 bases for V and 3 bases for J; bases not matched to a gene: 5. This CDR3 reads CSGMTGGDYGYTF. In DNA, the CDR3 is TGCAGCGGCATGACAGGGGGCGACTATGGCTACACCTTC.

This clonotype was seen more than once but under ten times. V and J are TRBV2 and TRBJ2-7; D is unclear. Trimming took 2 bases from V and 1 from J, leaving 9 bases between them. In germline, CDR1 is SNHLY, CDR2 FYNNEI. The CDR3 spans 14 residues. The CDR3 nucleotides are TGTGCCAGCAGTGAACTCCTGGTATCCTACGAGCAGTACTTC. As protein: CASSELLVSYEQYF.

This sequence joins TRBV10-1 and TRBJ2-2; 10 positions agree with TRBD1. Trimming took 4 bases from V and 5 from J; bases not matched to a gene: 1. This CDR3 has 14 residues. Germline CDR1 and CDR2: WNHNN and SYGVQD (reference sequence). The CDR3 loop reads CASSGQGATGELFF. The CDR3 DNA reads as TGCGCCAGCAGTGGACAGGGGGCAACCGGGGAGCTGTTTTTT.

This rearrangement joins TRBV19 to TRBJ2-7; 7 positions match TRBD1. Germline V gene data show CDR1 as LNHDA and CDR2 as SQIVND (reference sequence). This CDR3 is built from 18 residues. With 4 bases clipped from V and 2 bases from J, the junction kept 17 bases outside the gene matches. The DNA for the CDR3 is TGTGCCAGTAGTAGAAAACCACTCACCGGGACAGAGGCCTACGAGCAGTACTTC. It specifies CASSRKPLTGTEAYEQYF.

The V gene is TRBV11-2, the J gene TRBJ2-7; unclear D gene. Germline lookup yields CDR1 SGHAT and CDR2 FQNNGV. Trimming took off 8 bases at V and 4 bases at J, with 15 bases between the two ends. CDR3 size: 13 residues. The chain's CDR3 is CASGDRNLYEQYF. The CDR3 nucleotides read TGTGCCAGCGGCGACCGGAACTTATACGAGCAGTACTTC.

V gene TRBV11-1 combines with J gene TRBJ2-3; 8 positions agree with TRBD1. V shed 5 bases, J shed 2 bases, and the junction held 9 bases outside the gene matches. This CDR3 is built from 16 residues. CDR1 SGHAT and CDR2 FQDESV come from the germline V gene (reference sequence). The CDR3 DNA reads as TGTGCCAGCAGCCCCCGACAGGGGCTCCTCACAGATACGCAGTATTTT. It specifies CASSPRQGLLTDTQYF.

This clonotype was seen just once. CDR3 sequence: CASSQGQNTYGYTF. Written as DNA, the CDR3 is TGCGCCAGCAGCCAAGGTCAGAACACCTATGGCTACACCTTC. This sequence joins TRBV4-1 and TRBJ1-2; D is unresolved. Trimming left V 1 base short and J 4 bases short, with 10 bases between. Germline values: CDR1 MGHRA, CDR2 YSYEKL. This CDR3 region has 14 residues.

This clonotype was counted between two and nine times. V is TRBV18 and J is TRBJ1-2; weak D call: TRBD1 (5 bases). The V end was cut by 1 base, the J end by 4 bases, with 13 bases between. Per germline, CDR1 KGHSH and CDR2 LQKENI. The CDR3 consists of 15 residues. The CDR3 region has the DNA TGTGCCAGCTCACCACGAGCCAGGGAAGGCTATGGCTACACCTTC. Amino acid sequence: CASSPRAREGYGYTF.

The V gene is TRBV7-2, the J gene TRBJ2-1, with D unclear. The V end lost 0 bases, the J end lost 10 bases, and 13 bases lay between the germline ends. This CDR3 has 14 residues. CDR1 is SGHTA and CDR2 is FQGNSA in the germline V gene. As DNA, the CDR3 is TGTGCCAGCAGCTTAGCAAGGCAGATCCGGGAGCAGTTCTTC. Its protein is CASSLARQIREQFF.

This clonotype came up a few times. The chain combines TRBV6-6 with TRBJ2-2; 7 nucleotides line up with TRBD2. CDR1 is MNHNY and CDR2 is SVGAGI in the germline V gene (reference sequence). The CDR3 runs 13 residues. Trimming at V came to 5 bases and at J to 6 bases, leaving 3 bases not matched to a gene. The CDR3 nucleotides are TGTGCCAGCAGTGGACGGGAGGCCGGGGAGCTGTTTTTT. Protein: CASSGREAGELFF.

The V call is TRBV23-1, the J call TRBJ2-5; D is ambiguous. TRBV23-1 is an ORF; its function is uncertain. The CDR3 covers 14 residues. V gave up 5 bases and J gave up 2 bases, with 12 bases separating them. The CDR3: CASSSHRVQETQYF. CDR3 bases: TGCGCCAGCAGTTCCCACAGAGTTCAAGAGACCCAGTACTTC.

This chain uses TRBV28 with TRBJ2-1; D perhaps matches TRBD1 (6 bases). The V end lost 5 bases, the J end lost 10 bases, and 15 bases lay between the germline ends. The CDR3 consists of 13 residues. The germline V gene has CDR1 MDHEN and CDR2 SYDVKM. CDR3 loop: CASSRKQGREQFF. For the CDR3, the DNA is TGTGCCAGCAGTAGGAAACAGGGACGAGAGCAGTTCTTC. Looking up the rest from reference TRBV28 and TRBJ2-1 gives the full variable domain: DVKVTQSSRYLVKRTGEKVFLECVQDMDHENMFWYRQDPGLGLRLIYFSYDVKMKEKGDIPEGYSVSREKKERFSLILESASTNQTSMYLCASSRKQGREQFFGPGTRLTVL.

The CDR3 region has the DNA TGTGCCACCAGTGTGGCAGCCGGGGAGCTGTTTTTT. It codes for CATSVAAGELFF. V and J are TRBV24-1 and TRBJ2-2, with D uncertain. Trimming stripped 5 bases from V and 6 bases from J, with 6 bases between. Germline CDR1 and CDR2: KGHDR and SFDVKD. The length of the CDR3 is 12 residues.

This chain uses TRBV20-1 with TRBJ2-7; D uncertain. Germline V gene lookup returns CDR1 DFQATT and CDR2 SNEGSKA (reference sequence). The CDR3 is made up of 14 amino acids. V lost 5 bases and J lost 2, with 16 bases in between. CDR3 coding DNA: TGCAGTGCTCGGCCTATAGGAAGTCCCTACGAGCAGTACTTC. Translating gives CSARPIGSPYEQYF.

The gene calls are TRBV7-6 and TRBJ2-1, with unresolved D. This CDR3 spans 15 amino acids. Germline CDR1 is SGHVS and CDR2 is FNYEAQ. With 1 base removed from V and 14 bases from J, the gap between germline ends came to 21 bases. The CDR3 sequence is CASSLVSDGPTLEFF. CDR3 DNA sequence: TGTGCCAGCAGCTTAGTGTCGGACGGACCTACATTGGAGTTCTTC.

The gene calls are TRBV7-6 and TRBJ2-1; D uncertain. V shed 0 bases and J shed 7 bases, with 1 base lying between them. The CDR3 length is 11 residues. Germline V gene data show CDR1 as SGHVS and CDR2 as FNYEAQ. The CDR3 region has the DNA TGTGCCAGCAGCTTAGCTAATGAGCAGTTCTTC. Amino acids: CASSLANEQFF.

The rearrangement links TRBV11-2 to TRBJ2-5, with D unclear. The CDR3 is 12 amino acids. V dropped 1 base and J dropped 2 bases, with 2 bases sitting between them. Germline CDR1 reads SGHAT; CDR2 reads FQNNGV. The CDR3 sequence: CASSLVQETQYF. In DNA form, the CDR3 reads TGTGCCAGCAGCTTAGTTCAAGAGACCCAGTACTTC. The whole variable domain, filled in from reference TRBV11-2 and TRBJ2-5, reads EAGVAQSPRYKIIEKRQSVAFWCNPISGHATLYWYQQILGQGPKLLIQFQNNGVVDDSQLPKDRFSAERLKGVDSTLKIQPAKLEDSAVYLCASSLVQETQYFGPGTRLLVL.

This chain links TRBV20-1 with TRBJ2-7; 9 bases are a match to TRBD2. Per the germline V gene, CDR1 is DFQATT and CDR2 is SNEGSKA (reference sequence). The CDR3 extends over 13 amino acids. V dropped 1 base and J dropped 6; count of bases not matched to a gene: 4. CDR3: CSARGTSEGEQYF. DNA for the CDR3: TGCAGTGCTAGAGGGACTAGCGAGGGCGAGCAGTACTTC.

This clonotype was seen once. The chain recombines TRBV11-2 with TRBJ1-2; TRBD1 is a possible D gene (5 bases). CDR1 is SGHAT, CDR2 FQNNGV, per germline. V was shortened by 4 bases and J by 7 bases, with 16 bases between the two germline ends. CDR3 length: 14 amino acids. CDR3 residues: CASSSQLGRGGYTF. The CDR3 DNA sequence: TGTGCCAGCAGCTCTCAACTGGGGCGGGGTGGCTACACCTTC.

The chain combines TRBV20-1 with TRBJ2-7, with D possibly being TRBD2 (6 bases). The CDR3 length is 12 residues. Looked up from germline, CDR1 is DFQATT and CDR2 is SNEGSKA (reference sequence). CDR3 amino acids: CSARDGPYEQYF. The CDR3 nucleotides read TGCAGCGCGCGGGACGGTCCCTACGAGCAGTACTTC.

The chain combines TRBV20-1 with TRBJ2-7; D remains ambiguous. Germline V gene sequence: CDR1 DFQATT, CDR2 SNEGSKA (reference sequence). Trimming cost V 3 bases and J 2 bases, with 11 bases left between them. CDR3 length equals 13 residues. CDR3 DNA: TGCAGTGCTAGTTTTGGTCAAACCTACGAGCAGTACTTC. It translates to CSASFGQTYEQYF.